This TCR beta chain was sequenced in a study of T cell repertoires and leukemia-associated antigens. Study-level points and caveats: V, J, VDJ and CDR3 counts did not differ significantly among groups. Specificity and function of the expanded clones need further investigation.

Regarding this clonotype: Its antigen remains unidentified.

TCRdb analysed the 5' RACE reads with MiXCR anew, one entry per CDR3 protein. The sample consists of 7,500 to 10,000 distinct CDR3 sequences, 40% to 45% of them appearing once. V lost 7 bases and J lost 5, with 17 bases in between. CDR3 length: 15 amino acids. V gene TRBV12-3 or TRBV12-4 combines with J gene TRBJ2-2, with no clear D. Material: CD3+ T cells sorted from blood and cultured. The sequence derives from a female donor in good health. The CDR3 protein is CASTTAKRRTGELFF. The CDR3 DNA is TGTGCCAGCACCACAGCAAAACGAAGGACCGGGGAGCTGTTTTTT.